This note documents a single T cell receptor beta chain sequence. As yet, its antigen is unknown. The data were taken from a study of beta chain features in type 1 diabetes. Overall study results and limits: Whatever favoring of shorter templates PCR might show would apply equally to patients and controls. There were fewer insertions and more deletions at the VDJ junctions of type 1 diabetes patients. Relative to healthy donors, patients appeared to have naive, central memory and Treg TCRB repertoires that were more similar.

The CDR3 has 18 residues. The V gene's germline CDR1 is SGHVS and CDR2 FNYEAQ. Between the trimmed V and J ends, which lost 5 bases and 0 bases, there was a span of 20 bases. Expressed TCRB transcripts were sequenced after all isolated RNA was converted to cDNA. Clones were read by immunoSEQ multiplex PCR, and TCRdb kept only the in-frame ones, dropping some. The sample holds approximately 470,000 clones, roughly 30% seen once. This receptor was identified in a young man in good health. Sequenced: naive CD4+ T cells from blood. The rearrangement uses TRBV7-6 and TRBJ1-5, with TRBD1 as a possible D gene (6 bases). CDR3 loop: CASSLLPTGTFSNQPQHF. The CDR3 DNA is TGTGCCAGCAGCCTATTACCCACCGGGACATTTAGCAATCAGCCCCAGCATTTT.